The clone carrying this T cell receptor beta chain was counted a few times. The CDR3 has 16 amino acids. The V end lost 1 base, the J end lost 1 base, and 14 bases lay between the germline ends. The sample belongs to a study of glioma-infiltrating T cells. Using RNA template, CDR3s of TCR alpha and beta were amplified with iRepertoire arm-PCR. From the multiplex PCR reads, TCRdb called clonotypes with MiXCR, one entry per CDR3 protein. The sample includes roughly 120,000 distinct CDR3 sequences, approximately 23% of them seen just once. The sample was glioma tissue, nonneoplastic brain tissue, or PBMCs (not recorded which). The TCR comes from a human donor with low-grade glioma or glioblastoma, undergoing nonglioma brain surgery, or in good health (not recorded which). The gene calls are TRBV12-3 or TRBV12-4 and TRBJ2-7; D is unclear. DNA for the CDR3: TGTGCCAGCAGTTTAGGCCTATCTGACCGGTCCTACGAGCAGTACTTC. Its protein is CASSLGLSDRSYEQYF.